What follows describes a single T cell receptor beta chain. Its antigen has not been determined. Within one base of it there is no much larger clone, and no base qualities were kept. This specimen's time point label, interpreted: week 23, last vaccination. Every vaccine dose consisted of 300 ug of a 20-mer mutant IDH1 peptide in Montanide, administered subcutaneously together with topical imiquimod. The donors had newly diagnosed IDH1-mutant astrocytomas of WHO grade 3 or 4 that showed loss of nuclear ATRX. The samples were drawn from NOA16, a multicentre, single-arm, open-label phase I trial in Germany that tested a mutant IDH1 peptide vaccine in humans for the first time. Genomic DNA for TCRB sequencing was extracted from EDTA blood using the DNeasy Blood and Tissue Kit. The CDR3 holds 12 amino acids from the cysteine to the phenylalanine. The kept DNA is CDR3 alone, 36 bases in frame from the first base. V loses 6 bases, J loses 5 bases, and the germline ends lie 9 bases apart. For CDR1 and CDR2, the germline V gene lists MDHEN and SYDVKM.

The library was obtained by the immunoSEQ multiplex PCR assay. Rearranged TCR beta chain sequences were amplified using the hsTCRB Kit according to the manufacturer's protocol. Sequencing of TCRB libraries was carried out on an Illumina MiSeq. The study's processing was this. The proprietary platform of the kit vendor was used for demultiplexing, trimming and gene mapping. The source is immuneACCESS, and TCRdb retained only in-frame sequences with V and J called. Part of the clones is not carried over; for the studies checked, unresolved V genes explain less than half of this, and the remainder is unexplained. Clone size and the V and J calls come from that table; the DNA yielded D and trimming. This sample is represented by about 82,000 clones; around 85% of them were singletons. Of the sample, over 2% is held by the ten largest clones. The source of the sample is a study of a mutant IDH1 vaccine in newly diagnosed glioma listed by TCRdb under 2021. For context, the study as a whole: Across visits V03 through V10, patients got a total of eight vaccinations, given in weeks 1, 3, 5, 7, 11, 15, 19 and 23. Vaccination was initiated 4-6 weeks after radiotherapy alone, or concurrently with temozolomide cycles in the chemotherapy-containing groups. Of the approximately 29 treated patients, around 62% were male and around 38% were female, and a mean age of around 40 years was recorded. Prior to enrollment, standard therapy consisting of radiotherapy alone, temozolomide alone, or radiochemotherapy with temozolomide had been administered to patients, with the combination being received by most patients. Peripheral blood was collected at six visits: V03 (baseline), V05, V07, V10, V12 and V13. For exploratory analyses, fewer than 30 treated patients had longitudinal TCRB deep sequencing done wherever samples were available.

What the study reported, not specific to this receptor: The authors stated that sample limitations prevented analyses of patient blood samples from being reproduced. Selection of PBMC samples for TCRB deep sequencing was based on availability. Immune responses induced by the vaccine were seen in more than 85% of patients across multiple MHC alleles. Pseudoprogression appeared unrelated to alterations in the top peripheral T cell clonotypes detected by TCRB sequencing.

Sequences were derived from PBMCs, sampled from a glioma patient whose treatment included an IDH1 peptide vaccine. The V and J genes are TRBV28 and TRBJ2-3; the D gene cannot be resolved beyond TRBD1 or TRBD2, each matching 5 bases. This TCR derives from a man aged 25 to 45 with glioma. Some clones in this sample may be carry-over from other donors' samples. The CDR3 in this case is CASRRGVDTQYF. The DNA reads as follows: TGTGCCAGCAGACGAGGGGTAGATACGCAGTATTTT. When the CDR3 is completed using the reference TRBV28 and TRBJ2-3 genes on either side, the full variable domain is DVKVTQSSRYLVKRTGEKVFLECVQDMDHENMFWYRQDPGLGLRLIYFSYDVKMKEKGDIPEGYSVSREKKERFSLILESASTNQTSMYLCASRRGVDTQYFGPGTRLTVL.